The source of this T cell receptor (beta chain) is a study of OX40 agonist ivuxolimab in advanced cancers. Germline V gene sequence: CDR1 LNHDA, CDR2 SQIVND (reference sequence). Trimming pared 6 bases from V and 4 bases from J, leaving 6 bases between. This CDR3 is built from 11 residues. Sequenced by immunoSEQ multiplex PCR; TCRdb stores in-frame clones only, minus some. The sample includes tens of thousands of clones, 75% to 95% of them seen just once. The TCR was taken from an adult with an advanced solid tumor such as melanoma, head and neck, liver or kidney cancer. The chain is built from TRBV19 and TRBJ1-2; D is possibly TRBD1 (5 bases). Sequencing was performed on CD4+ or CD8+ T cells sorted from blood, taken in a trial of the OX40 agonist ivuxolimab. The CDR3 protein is CASRQGYGYTF. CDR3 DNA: TGTGCCAGTAGGCAGGGCTATGGCTACACCTTC. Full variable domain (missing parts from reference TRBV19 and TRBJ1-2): DGGITQSPKYLFRKEGQNVTLSCEQNLNHDAMYWYRQDPGQGLRLIYYSQIVNDFQKGDIAEGYSVSREKKESFPLTVTSAQKNPTAFYLCASRQGYGYTFGSGTRLTVV.